This TCR beta chain was obtained from a study of vaccination effects on CD4 cells after COVID-19. Overall study context: Subjects were given two BNT162b2 or mRNA-1273 vaccine doses.

Investigators separated out CD4+ T cells once 9 to 11 days of culture had passed. Negative nucleocapsid antibody tests before and after vaccination confirmed no previous SARS-CoV-2 infection. The authors replaced half the medium with IL-2 medium on days 3 and 7. There are a few counts of this clone. Its target is not known. General observations from the study: Late in the post-vaccination period, infection-induced and vaccine-induced clones underwent marked clonal contraction.

This CDR3 spans 15 amino acids. Trimming took 2 bases from V and 3 from J; bases not matched to a gene: 4. Per germline, CDR1 SGHTA and CDR2 FQGNSA. Clones were read by immunoSEQ multiplex PCR, and TCRdb kept only the in-frame ones, dropping some. The table includes some 40,000 clones, about four fifths detected once. The J gene is TRBJ2-7, the V gene TRBV7-2; the match to TRBD2 covers 10 bases. The TCR was taken from a human donor who received a COVID-19 vaccine. The input for sequencing was CD4+ T cells from PBMCs cultured without peptide, taken before COVID-19 vaccination. CDR3 bases: TGTGCCAGCAGCTTAACTAGCGGGGATCTCTACGAGCAGTACGTC. This gives the protein CASSLTSGDLYEQYV.